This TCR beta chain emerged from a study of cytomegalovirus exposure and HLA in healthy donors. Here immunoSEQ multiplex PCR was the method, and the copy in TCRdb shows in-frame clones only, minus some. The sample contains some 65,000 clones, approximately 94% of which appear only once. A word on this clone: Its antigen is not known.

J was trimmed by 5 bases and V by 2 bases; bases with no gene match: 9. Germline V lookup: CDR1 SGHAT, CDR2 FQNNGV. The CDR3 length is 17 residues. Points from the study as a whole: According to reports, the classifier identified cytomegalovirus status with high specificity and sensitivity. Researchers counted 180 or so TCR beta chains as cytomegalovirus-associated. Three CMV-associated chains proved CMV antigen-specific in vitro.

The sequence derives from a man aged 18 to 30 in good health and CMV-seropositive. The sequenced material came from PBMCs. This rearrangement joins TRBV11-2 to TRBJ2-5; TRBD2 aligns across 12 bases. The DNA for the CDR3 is TGTGCCAGCAGCTTAATCGGACTAGCGGGAACAGGGGAGACCCAGTACTTC. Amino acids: CASSLIGLAGTGETQYF.